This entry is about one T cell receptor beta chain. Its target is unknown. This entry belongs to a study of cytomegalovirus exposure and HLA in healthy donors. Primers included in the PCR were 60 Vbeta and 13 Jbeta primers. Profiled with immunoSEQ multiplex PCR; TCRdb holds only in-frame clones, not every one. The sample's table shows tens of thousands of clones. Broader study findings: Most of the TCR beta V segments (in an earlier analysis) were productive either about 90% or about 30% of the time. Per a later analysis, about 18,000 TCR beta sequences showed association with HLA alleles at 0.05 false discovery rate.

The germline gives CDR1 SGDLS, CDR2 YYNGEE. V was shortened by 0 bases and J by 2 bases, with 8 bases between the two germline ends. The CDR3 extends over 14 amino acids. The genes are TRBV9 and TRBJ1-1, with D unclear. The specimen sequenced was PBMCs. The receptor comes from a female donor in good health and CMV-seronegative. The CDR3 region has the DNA TGTGCCAGCAGCGTAGCAATGGCAAACACTGAAGCTTTCTTT. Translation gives CASSVAMANTEAFF.